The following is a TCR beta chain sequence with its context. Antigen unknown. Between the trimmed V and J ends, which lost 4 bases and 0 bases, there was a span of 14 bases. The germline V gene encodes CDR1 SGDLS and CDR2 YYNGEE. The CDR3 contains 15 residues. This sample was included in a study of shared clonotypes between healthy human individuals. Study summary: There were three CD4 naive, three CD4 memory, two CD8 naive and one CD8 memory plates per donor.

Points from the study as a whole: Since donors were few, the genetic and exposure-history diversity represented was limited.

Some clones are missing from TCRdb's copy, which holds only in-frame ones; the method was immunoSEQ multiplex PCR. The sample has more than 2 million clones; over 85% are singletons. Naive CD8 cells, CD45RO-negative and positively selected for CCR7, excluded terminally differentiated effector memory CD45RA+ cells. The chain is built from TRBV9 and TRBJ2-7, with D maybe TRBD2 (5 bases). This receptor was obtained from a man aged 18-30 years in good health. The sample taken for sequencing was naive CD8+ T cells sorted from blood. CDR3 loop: CASSPGSAGSYEQYF. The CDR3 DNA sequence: TGTGCCAGCAGCCCCGGTAGCGCAGGCTCCTACGAGCAGTACTTC.